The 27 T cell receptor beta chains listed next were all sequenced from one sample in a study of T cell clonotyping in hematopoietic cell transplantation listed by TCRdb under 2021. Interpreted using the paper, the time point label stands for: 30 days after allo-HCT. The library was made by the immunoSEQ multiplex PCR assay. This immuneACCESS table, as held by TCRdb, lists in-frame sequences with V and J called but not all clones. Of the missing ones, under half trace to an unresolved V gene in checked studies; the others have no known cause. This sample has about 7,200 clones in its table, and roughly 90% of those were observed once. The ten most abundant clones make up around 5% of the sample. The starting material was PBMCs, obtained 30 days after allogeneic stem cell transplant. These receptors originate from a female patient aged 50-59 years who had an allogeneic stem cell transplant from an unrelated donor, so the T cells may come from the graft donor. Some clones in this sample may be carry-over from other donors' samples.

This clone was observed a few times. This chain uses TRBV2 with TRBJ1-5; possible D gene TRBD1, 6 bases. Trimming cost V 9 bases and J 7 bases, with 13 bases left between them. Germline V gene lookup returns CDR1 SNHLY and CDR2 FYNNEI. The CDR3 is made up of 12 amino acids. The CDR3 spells CASNRAEQPQHF. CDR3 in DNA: TGTGCCAGTAACAGGGCAGAACAGCCCCAGCATTTT.

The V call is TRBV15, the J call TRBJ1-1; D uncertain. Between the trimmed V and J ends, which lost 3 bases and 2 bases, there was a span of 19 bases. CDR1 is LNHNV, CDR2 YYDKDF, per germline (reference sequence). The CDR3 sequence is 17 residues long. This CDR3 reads CATSSFQPGLRNTEAFF. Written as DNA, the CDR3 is TGTGCCACCAGCAGCTTTCAGCCGGGCCTAAGAAACACTGAAGCTTTCTTT.

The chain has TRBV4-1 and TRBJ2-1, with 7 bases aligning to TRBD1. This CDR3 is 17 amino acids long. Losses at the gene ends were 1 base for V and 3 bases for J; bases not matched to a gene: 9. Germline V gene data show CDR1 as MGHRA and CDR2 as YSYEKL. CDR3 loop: CASSQVPPGQLYNEQFF. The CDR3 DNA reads TGCGCCAGCAGCCAAGTCCCGCCGGGACAGCTCTACAATGAGCAGTTCTTC.

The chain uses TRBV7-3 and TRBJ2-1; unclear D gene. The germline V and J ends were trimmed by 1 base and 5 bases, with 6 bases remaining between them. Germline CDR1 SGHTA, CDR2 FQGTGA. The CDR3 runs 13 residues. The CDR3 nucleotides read TGTGCCAGCAGCTTAAACCAAGACAATGAGCAGTTCTTC. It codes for CASSLNQDNEQFF.

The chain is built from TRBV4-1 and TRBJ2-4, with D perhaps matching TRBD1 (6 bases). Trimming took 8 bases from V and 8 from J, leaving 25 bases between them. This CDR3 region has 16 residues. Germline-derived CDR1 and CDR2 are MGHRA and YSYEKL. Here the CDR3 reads CASLPLFGDTRDIQYF. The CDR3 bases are TGCGCCAGCCTTCCACTATTTGGGGACACCCGTGACATTCAGTACTTC.

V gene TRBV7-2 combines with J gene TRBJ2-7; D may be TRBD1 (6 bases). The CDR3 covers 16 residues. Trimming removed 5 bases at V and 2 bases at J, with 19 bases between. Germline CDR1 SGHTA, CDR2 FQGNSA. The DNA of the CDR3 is TGTGCCAGCAGCCGAGGTGTAAGACAGGTTGCCTACGAGCAGTACTTC. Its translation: CASSRGVRQVAYEQYF.

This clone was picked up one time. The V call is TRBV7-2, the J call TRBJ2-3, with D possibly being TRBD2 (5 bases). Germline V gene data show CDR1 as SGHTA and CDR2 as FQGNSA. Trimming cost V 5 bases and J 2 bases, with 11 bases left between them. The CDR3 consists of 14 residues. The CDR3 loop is CASSLRLTTDTQYF. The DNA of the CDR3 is TGTGCCAGCAGCCTTCGACTAACCACAGATACGCAGTATTTT.

The CDR3 loop is CASRRGFPPNTEAFF. The CDR3 coding sequence is TGTGCCAGCAGAAGGGGGTTCCCCCCGAACACTGAAGCTTTCTTT. The chain is built from TRBV6-5 and TRBJ1-1, with a possible D match to TRBD1 (6 bases). The CDR3 contains 15 residues. Trimming took off 6 bases at V and 1 base at J, with 15 bases between the two ends. Germline loops: CDR1 MNHEY, CDR2 SVGAGI.

CDR3 sequence (DNA): TGTGCCAGCAGTGGGACAGGGCAGCAGCCCCAGCATTTT. Translating gives CASSGTGQQPQHF. The V and J genes are TRBV2 and TRBJ1-5; 8 positions match TRBD1. The CDR3 is 13 residues long. The germline gives CDR1 SNHLY, CDR2 FYNNEI. With V trimmed by 4 bases and J by 7 bases, 3 bases remained unmatched. The full variable domain, its missing parts supplied by reference TRBV2 and TRBJ1-5, is EPEVTQTPSHQVTQMGQEVILRCVPISNHLYFYWYRQILGQKVEFLVSFYNNEISEKSEIFDDQFSVERPDGSNFTLKIRSTKLEDSAMYFCASSGTGQQPQHFGDGTRLSIL.

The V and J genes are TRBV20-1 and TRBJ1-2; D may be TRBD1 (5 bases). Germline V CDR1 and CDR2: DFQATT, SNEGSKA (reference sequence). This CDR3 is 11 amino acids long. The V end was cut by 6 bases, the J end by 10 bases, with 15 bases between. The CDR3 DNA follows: TGCAGTGCACCTCGGACAATCGACTACACCTTC. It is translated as CSAPRTIDYTF.

The CDR3, as DNA: TGTGCCAGCAGTAGGTCACACGGAACGAGTGGCTACACCTTC. Its protein product is CASSRSHGTSGYTF. V and J are TRBV6-5 and TRBJ1-2; D uncertain. V was cut by 5 bases and J by 7 bases, with 17 bases left in between. Looked up from germline, CDR1 is MNHEY and CDR2 is SVGAGI. This CDR3 has 14 residues.

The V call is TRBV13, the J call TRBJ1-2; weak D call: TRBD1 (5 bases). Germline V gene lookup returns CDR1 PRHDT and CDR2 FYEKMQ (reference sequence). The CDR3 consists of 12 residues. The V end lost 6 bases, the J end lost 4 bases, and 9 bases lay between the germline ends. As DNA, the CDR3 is TGTGCCAGCAGGGGGCACACCTATGGCTACACCTTC. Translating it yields CASRGHTYGYTF.

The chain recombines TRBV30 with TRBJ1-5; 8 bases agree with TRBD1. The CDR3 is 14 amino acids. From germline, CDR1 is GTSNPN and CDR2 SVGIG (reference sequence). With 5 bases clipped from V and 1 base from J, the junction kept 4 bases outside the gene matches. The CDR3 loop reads CAWAGTGSNQPQHF. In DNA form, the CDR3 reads TGTGCCTGGGCCGGGACAGGCAGCAATCAGCCCCAGCATTTT.

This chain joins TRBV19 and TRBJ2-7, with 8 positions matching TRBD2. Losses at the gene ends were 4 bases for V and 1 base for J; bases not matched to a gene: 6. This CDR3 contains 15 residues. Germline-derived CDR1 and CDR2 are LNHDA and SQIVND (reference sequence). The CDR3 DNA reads TGTGCCAGTAGTAGGAGCGGGGGCGAGTCCTACGAGCAGTACGTC. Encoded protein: CASSRSGGESYEQYV.

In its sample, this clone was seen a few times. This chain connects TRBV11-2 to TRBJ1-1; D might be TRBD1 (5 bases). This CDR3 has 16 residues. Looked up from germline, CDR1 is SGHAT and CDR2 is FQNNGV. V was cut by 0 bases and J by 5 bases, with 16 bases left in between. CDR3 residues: CASSLERAGWGTEAFF. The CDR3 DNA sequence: TGTGCCAGCAGCTTAGAGCGGGCAGGGTGGGGAACTGAAGCTTTCTTT. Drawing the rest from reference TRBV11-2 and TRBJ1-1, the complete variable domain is EAGVAQSPRYKIIEKRQSVAFWCNPISGHATLYWYQQILGQGPKLLIQFQNNGVVDDSQLPKDRFSAERLKGVDSTLKIQPAKLEDSAVYLCASSLERAGWGTEAFFGQGTRLTVV.

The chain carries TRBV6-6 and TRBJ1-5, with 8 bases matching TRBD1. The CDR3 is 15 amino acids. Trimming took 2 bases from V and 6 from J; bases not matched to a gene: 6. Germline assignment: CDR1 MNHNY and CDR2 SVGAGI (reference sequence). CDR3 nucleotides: TGTGCCAGCAGTTACCACCAGGGGGCTGCTCAGCCCCAGCATTTT. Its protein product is CASSYHQGAAQPQHF.

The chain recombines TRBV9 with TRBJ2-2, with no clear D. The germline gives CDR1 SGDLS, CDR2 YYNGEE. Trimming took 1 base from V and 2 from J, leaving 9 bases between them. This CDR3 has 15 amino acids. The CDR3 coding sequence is TGTGCCAGCAGCGTATGGGCAGAAAACACCGGGGAGCTGTTTTTT. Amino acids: CASSVWAENTGELFF.

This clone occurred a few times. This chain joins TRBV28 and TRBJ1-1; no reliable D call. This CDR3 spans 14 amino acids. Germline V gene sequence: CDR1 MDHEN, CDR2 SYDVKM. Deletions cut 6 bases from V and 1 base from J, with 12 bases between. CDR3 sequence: CASSLPPPNTEAFF. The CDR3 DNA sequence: TGTGCCAGCAGCCTCCCACCCCCGAACACTGAAGCTTTCTTT.

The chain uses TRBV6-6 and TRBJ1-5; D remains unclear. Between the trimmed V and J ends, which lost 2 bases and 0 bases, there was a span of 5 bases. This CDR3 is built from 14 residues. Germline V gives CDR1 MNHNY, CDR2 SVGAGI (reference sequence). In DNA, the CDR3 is TGTGCCAGCAGTTACGCAGATAGCAATCAGCCCCAGCATTTT. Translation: CASSYADSNQPQHF.

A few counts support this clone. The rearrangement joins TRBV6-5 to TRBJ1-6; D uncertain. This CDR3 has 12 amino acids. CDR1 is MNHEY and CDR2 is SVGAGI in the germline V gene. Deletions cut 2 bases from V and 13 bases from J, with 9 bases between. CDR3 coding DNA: TGTGCCAGCAGTTACGCCTCGGGTCCCCTCCACTTT. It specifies CASSYASGPLHF.

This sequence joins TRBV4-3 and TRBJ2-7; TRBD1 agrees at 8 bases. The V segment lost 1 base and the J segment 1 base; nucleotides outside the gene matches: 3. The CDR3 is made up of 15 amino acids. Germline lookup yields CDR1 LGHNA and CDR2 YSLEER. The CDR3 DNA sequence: TGCGCCAGCAGCCAAGGACAGGGGTCGTCCTACGAGCAGTACTTC. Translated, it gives CASSQGQGSSYEQYF.

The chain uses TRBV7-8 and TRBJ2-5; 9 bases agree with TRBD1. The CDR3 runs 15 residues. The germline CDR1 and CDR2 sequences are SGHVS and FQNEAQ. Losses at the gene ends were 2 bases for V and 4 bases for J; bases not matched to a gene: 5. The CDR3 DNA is TGTGCCAGCAGCTTACGGACAGGGGTGGCAGAGACCCAGTACTTC. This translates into CASSLRTGVAETQYF.

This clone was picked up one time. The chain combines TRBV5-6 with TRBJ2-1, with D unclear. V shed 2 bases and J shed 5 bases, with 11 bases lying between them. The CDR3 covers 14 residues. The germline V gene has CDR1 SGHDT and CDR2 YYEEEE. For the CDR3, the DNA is TGTGCCAGCAGCTTCGTTGGCTTAAACAATGAGCAGTTCTTC. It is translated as CASSFVGLNNEQFF.

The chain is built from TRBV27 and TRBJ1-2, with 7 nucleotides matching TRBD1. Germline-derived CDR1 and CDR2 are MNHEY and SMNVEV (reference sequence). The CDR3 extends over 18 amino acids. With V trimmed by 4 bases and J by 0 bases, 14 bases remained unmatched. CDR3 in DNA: TGTGCCAGCAGTTCTTCCAGACAGGGATTCAGGCCTAACTATGGCTACACCTTC. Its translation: CASSSSRQGFRPNYGYTF.

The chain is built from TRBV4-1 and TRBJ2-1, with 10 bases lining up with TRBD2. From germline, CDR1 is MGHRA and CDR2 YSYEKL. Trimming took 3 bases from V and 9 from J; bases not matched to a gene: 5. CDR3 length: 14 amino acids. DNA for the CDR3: TGCGCCAGCAGCCACCTAGCGGGAGTCCTTGAGCAGTTCTTC. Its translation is CASSHLAGVLEQFF.

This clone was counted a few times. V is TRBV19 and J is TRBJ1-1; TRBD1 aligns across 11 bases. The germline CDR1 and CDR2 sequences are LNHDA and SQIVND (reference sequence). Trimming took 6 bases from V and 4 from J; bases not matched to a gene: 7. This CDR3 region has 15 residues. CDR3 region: CASSHIGTGGTEAFF. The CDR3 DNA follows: TGTGCCAGTAGCCATATAGGGACAGGGGGCACTGAAGCTTTCTTT.

CDR3 sequence: CASSFSNTEAFF. The CDR3 nucleotides read TGTGCCAGCAGCTTTAGTAACACTGAAGCTTTCTTT. The chain has TRBV7-9 and TRBJ1-1; no clear D gene. The germline V and J ends were trimmed by 3 bases and 2 bases, with 4 bases remaining between them. The CDR3 covers 12 residues. Per the germline V gene, CDR1 is SEHNR and CDR2 is FQNEAQ (reference sequence).